Below, 18 T cell receptor beta chains from the same sample are listed, as sequenced in a study of blood T cell repertoires in COVID-19. Clones were sequenced by immunoSEQ multiplex PCR, and TCRdb holds only the in-frame ones, with some missing. Here the sample spans roughly 180,000 clones, about 85% being singletons. Sequencing was performed on peripheral blood. All receptors derive from a man between 60 and 75 years old who had recovered from COVID-19.

The CDR3 sequence is CASSSNTQETQYF. As DNA, the CDR3 is TGTGCCAGCAGCTCAAACACCCAAGAGACCCAGTACTTC. The J gene is TRBJ2-5, the V gene TRBV7-6; no firm D call. This CDR3 has 13 residues. The V gene's germline CDR1 is SGHVS and CDR2 FNYEAQ. Between the trimmed V and J ends, which lost 4 bases and 1 base, there was a span of 7 bases.

The V call is TRBV24-1, the J call TRBJ1-3; D possibly corresponds to TRBD1 (6 bases). This CDR3 spans 15 amino acids. V lost 7 bases and J 5 bases, leaving 17 bases between the germline ends. The germline gives CDR1 KGHDR, CDR2 SFDVKD. The CDR3 region has the DNA TGTGCCACCAGCGTGAACAGGGATCGGAGAAACACCATATATTTT. This translates into CATSVNRDRRNTIYF.

The chain is built from TRBV5-1 and TRBJ2-5; 15 nucleotides match TRBD2. V was pared by 4 bases and J by 4 bases, with 5 bases of the junction left unmatched. This CDR3 is built from 16 residues. Germline values: CDR1 SGHRS, CDR2 YFSETQ. This chain's CDR3 is CASSLGLAGGRETQYF. DNA of the CDR3: TGCGCCAGCAGCCTGGGACTAGCGGGGGGACGAGAGACCCAGTACTTC.

The J gene is TRBJ1-5, the V gene TRBV6-5; D is undetermined. The CDR3 is 12 amino acids. Germline V gives CDR1 MNHEY, CDR2 SVGAGI. Trimming removed 7 bases at V and 7 bases at J, with 11 bases between. CDR3 protein: CASISEGQPQHF. CDR3 sequence (DNA): TGTGCCAGCATTTCCGAGGGACAGCCCCAGCATTTT.

V gene TRBV19 combines with J gene TRBJ1-2; maybe TRBD1 (5 bases). The CDR3 spans 13 residues. Trimming removed 6 bases at V and 8 bases at J, with 16 bases between. Germline V CDR1 and CDR2: LNHDA, SQIVND (reference sequence). CDR3 sequence reads: CASRTSEGRGYTF. The DNA for the CDR3 is TGTGCCAGTAGAACATCGGAGGGGCGAGGCTACACCTTC.

The chain has TRBV19 and TRBJ2-2; 12 positions match TRBD1. The CDR3 length is 18 residues. Germline V CDR1 and CDR2: LNHDA, SQIVND (reference sequence). The J segment lost 4 bases and the V segment lost 1 base, leaving 7 bases of the junction unmatched. CDR3 nucleotide sequence: TGTGCCAGTAGTATAGTGAAGGGACAGGGGGCGTTCACCGGGGAGCTGTTTTTT. It specifies CASSIVKGQGAFTGELFF.

J is TRBJ1-2 and V is TRBV7-9; D not resolved. Germline V gene data show CDR1 as SEHNR and CDR2 as FQNEAQ (reference sequence). This CDR3 is built from 14 residues. V shed 5 bases and J shed 2 bases, with 12 bases lying between them. CDR3 in DNA: TGTGCCAGCAGCCGATCGGCGGCGAACTATGGCTACACCTTC. Translating it yields CASSRSAANYGYTF.

The V call is TRBV11-2, the J call TRBJ2-5, with a possible D match to TRBD2 (6 bases). The V gene lost 5 bases and the J gene lost 7 bases, with 14 bases spanning the gap. The CDR3 is 13 residues long. The germline CDR1 and CDR2 sequences are SGHAT and FQNNGV. The chain's CDR3 is CASSPGDFSTQYF. As DNA, the CDR3 is TGTGCCAGCAGCCCGGGGGACTTTTCGACCCAGTACTTC.

This chain connects TRBV3-1 (or the pseudogene TRBV3-2) to TRBJ1-1; D may be TRBD1 (6 bases). Trimming took 4 bases from V and 4 from J, leaving 16 bases between them. There are 15 residues in the CDR3. Looked up from germline, CDR1 is LGHDT and CDR2 is YNNKEL (reference sequence). The CDR3 coding sequence is TGTGCCAGCAGCCCCAGTGGAGCCAGGGGCACTGAAGCTTTCTTT. It specifies CASSPSGARGTEAFF.

The chain employs TRBV19 and TRBJ1-6; 10 nucleotides agree with TRBD1. Per germline, CDR1 LNHDA and CDR2 SQIVND (reference sequence). J gave up 7 bases and V 5 bases, and 8 bases lay outside the gene matches. This CDR3 is built from 16 residues. CDR3 residues: CASSPRGQGKNSPLHF. The CDR3 coding sequence is TGTGCCAGTAGTCCCCGGGGACAGGGGAAGAATTCACCCCTCCACTTT.

J is TRBJ2-5 and V is TRBV9; a possible D gene is TRBD2 (6 bases). Germline lookup yields CDR1 SGDLS and CDR2 YYNGEE. V was trimmed by 1 base and J by 5 bases, leaving 15 bases between them. This CDR3 comprises 15 residues. The CDR3 is CASSVSDDRGETQYF. As DNA, the CDR3 is TGTGCCAGCAGCGTATCGGACGACCGGGGGGAGACCCAGTACTTC.

J is TRBJ1-6 and V is TRBV10-3; D remains ambiguous. The CDR3 sequence is 12 residues long. The germline gives CDR1 ENHRY, CDR2 SYGVKD. Trimming left V 2 bases short and J 11 bases short, with 7 bases between. CDR3 amino acids: CAISEPSAPLHF. CDR3 in DNA: TGTGCCATCAGTGAGCCCTCCGCACCCCTCCACTTT.

This chain joins TRBV5-1 and TRBJ2-5; 11 bases align to TRBD1. Germline V gene data show CDR1 as SGHRS and CDR2 as YFSETQ. The CDR3 covers 17 residues. V gave up 3 bases and J gave up 4 bases; unmatched junction bases: 11. The CDR3 bases are TGCGCCAGCAGCTCTATCCTAGGACAGGGGGCAGGAGAGACCCAGTACTTC. Residues: CASSSILGQGAGETQYF.

This chain connects TRBV3-1 (or the pseudogene TRBV3-2) to TRBJ1-5, with 7 positions matching TRBD1. The CDR3 consists of 15 residues. J was trimmed by 5 bases and V by 1 base; bases with no gene match: 5. The V gene's germline CDR1 is LGHDT and CDR2 YNNKEL (reference sequence). DNA of the CDR3: TGTGCCAGCAGCCAAGGCGGCAGGGGGGATCAGCCCCAGCATTTT. Translating it yields CASSQGGRGDQPQHF.

The chain is built from TRBV5-6 and TRBJ2-7; the D is unclear. With 5 bases removed from V and 3 bases from J, the gap between germline ends came to 12 bases. The CDR3 has 13 amino acids. Germline loops: CDR1 SGHDT, CDR2 YYEEEE. CDR3 coding DNA: TGTGCCAGCAGAGTCGCCGCGATCTACGAGCAGTACTTC. Its protein is CASRVAAIYEQYF. Complete variable domain (other parts from reference TRBV5-6 and TRBJ2-7): DAGVTQSPTHLIKTRGQQVTLRCSPKSGHDTVSWYQQALGQGPQFIFQYYEEEERQRGNFPDRFSGHQFPNYSSELNVNALLLGDSALYLCASRVAAIYEQYFGPGTRLTVT.

The rearrangement links TRBV6-5 to TRBJ1-5; D call uncertain. This CDR3 spans 16 amino acids. Germline V gives CDR1 MNHEY, CDR2 SVGAGI. Trimming took off 2 bases at V and 7 bases at J, with 18 bases between the two ends. The CDR3 here is CASSYGGRPTGQPQHF. In DNA, the CDR3 is TGTGCCAGCAGTTACGGTGGTCGCCCAACCGGGCAGCCCCAGCATTTT.

The chain joins TRBV2 to TRBJ2-3; 11 nucleotides align to TRBD1. Germline V gene sequence: CDR1 SNHLY, CDR2 FYNNEI. The length of the CDR3 is 15 residues. Trimming took 5 bases from V and 4 from J; bases not matched to a gene: 5. The CDR3 bases are TGTGCCAGCAGTCTCGGACAGGGGGCTGCAGATACGCAGTATTTT. This sequence encodes CASSLGQGAADTQYF.

The chain employs TRBV27 and TRBJ2-7, with 7 bases fitting TRBD1. The CDR3 sequence is 16 residues long. Germline V lookup: CDR1 MNHEY, CDR2 SMNVEV (reference sequence). V lost 5 bases, J lost 2 bases, and 12 bases stayed unmatched. CDR3 bases: TGTGCCAGCAGTGGGCCACGACAGGGAAGCACCTACGAGCAGTACTTC. Translated, it gives CASSGPRQGSTYEQYF.